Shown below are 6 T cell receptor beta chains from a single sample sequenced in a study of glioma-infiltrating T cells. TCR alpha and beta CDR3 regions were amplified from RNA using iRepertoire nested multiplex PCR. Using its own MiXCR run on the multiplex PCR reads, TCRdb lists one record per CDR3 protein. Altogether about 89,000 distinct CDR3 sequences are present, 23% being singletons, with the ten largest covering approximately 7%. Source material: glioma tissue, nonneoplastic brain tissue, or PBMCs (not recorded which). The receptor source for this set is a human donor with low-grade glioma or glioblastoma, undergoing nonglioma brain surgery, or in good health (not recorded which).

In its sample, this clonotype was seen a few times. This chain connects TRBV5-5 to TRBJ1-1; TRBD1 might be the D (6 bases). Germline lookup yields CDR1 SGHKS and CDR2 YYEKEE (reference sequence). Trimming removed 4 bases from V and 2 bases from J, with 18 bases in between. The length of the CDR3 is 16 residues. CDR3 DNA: TGTGCCAGCAGCCTCCTCGACAGGAGAATTAACACTGAAGCTTTCTTT. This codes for CASSLLDRRINTEAFF. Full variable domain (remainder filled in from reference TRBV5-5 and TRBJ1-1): DAGVTQSPTHLIKTRGQQVTLRCSPISGHKSVSWYQQVLGQGPQFIFQYYEKEERGRGNFPDRFSARQFPNYSSELNVNALLLGDSALYLCASSLLDRRINTEAFFGQGTRLTVV.

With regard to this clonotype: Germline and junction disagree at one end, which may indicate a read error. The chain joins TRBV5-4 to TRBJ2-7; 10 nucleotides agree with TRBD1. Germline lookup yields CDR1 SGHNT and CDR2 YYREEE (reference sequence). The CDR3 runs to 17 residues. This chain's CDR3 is CASSLRSGTGVAYEQYF. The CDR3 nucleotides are TGTGCCAGCAGCTTGAGGTCCGGGACAGGGGTGGCCTACGAGCAATACTTC.

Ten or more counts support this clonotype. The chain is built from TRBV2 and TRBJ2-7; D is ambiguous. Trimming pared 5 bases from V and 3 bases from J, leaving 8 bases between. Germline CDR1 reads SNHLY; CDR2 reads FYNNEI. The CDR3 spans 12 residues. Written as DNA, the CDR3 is TGTGCCAGCAGTACCGGGTTCTACGAGCAGTACTTC. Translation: CASSTGFYEQYF.

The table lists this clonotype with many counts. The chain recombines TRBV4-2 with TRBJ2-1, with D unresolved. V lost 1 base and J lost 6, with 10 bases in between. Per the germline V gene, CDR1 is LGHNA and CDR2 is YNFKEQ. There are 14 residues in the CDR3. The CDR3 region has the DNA TGTGCCAGCAGCCAAGTCCAGACTCTCAATGAGCAGTTCTTC. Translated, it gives CASSQVQTLNEQFF.

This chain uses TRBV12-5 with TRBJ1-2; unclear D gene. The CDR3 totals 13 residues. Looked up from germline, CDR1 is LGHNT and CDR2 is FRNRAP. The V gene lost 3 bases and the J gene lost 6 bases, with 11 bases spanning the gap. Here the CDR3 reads CASGFEGLDGYTF. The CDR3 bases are TGTGCTAGTGGTTTCGAAGGGCTAGATGGCTACACCTTC.

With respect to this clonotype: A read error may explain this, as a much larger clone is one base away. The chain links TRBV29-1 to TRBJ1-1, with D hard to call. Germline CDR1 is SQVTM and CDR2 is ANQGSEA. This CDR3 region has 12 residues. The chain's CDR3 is CSVGEMNTEDFF. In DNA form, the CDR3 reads TGCAGCGTAGGAGAGATGAACACTGAAGATTTCTTT.